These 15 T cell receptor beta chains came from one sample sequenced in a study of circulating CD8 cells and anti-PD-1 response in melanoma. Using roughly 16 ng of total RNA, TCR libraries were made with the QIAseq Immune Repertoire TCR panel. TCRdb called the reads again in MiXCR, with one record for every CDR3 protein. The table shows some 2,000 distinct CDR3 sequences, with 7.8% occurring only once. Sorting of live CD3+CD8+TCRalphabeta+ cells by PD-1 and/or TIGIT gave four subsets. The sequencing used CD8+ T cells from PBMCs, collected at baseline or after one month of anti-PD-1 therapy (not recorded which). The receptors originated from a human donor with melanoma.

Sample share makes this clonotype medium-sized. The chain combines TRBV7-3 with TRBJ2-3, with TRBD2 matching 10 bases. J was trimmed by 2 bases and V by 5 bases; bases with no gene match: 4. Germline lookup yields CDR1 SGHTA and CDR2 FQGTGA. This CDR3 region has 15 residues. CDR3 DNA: TGTGCCAGCAGCGTGGGACTAGCGAACACAGATACGCAGTATTTT. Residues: CASSVGLANTDTQYF. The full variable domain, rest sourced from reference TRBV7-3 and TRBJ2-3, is GAGVSQTPSNKVTEKGKYVELRCDPISGHTALYWYRQSLGQGPEFLIYFQGTGAADDSGLPNDRFFAVRPEGSVSTLKIQRTERGDSAVYLCASSVGLANTDTQYFGPGTRLTVL.

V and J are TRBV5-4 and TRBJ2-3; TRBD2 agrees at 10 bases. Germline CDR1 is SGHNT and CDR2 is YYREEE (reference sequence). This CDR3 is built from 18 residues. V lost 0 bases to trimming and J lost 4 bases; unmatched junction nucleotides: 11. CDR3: CASSLDGILAGPSDTQYF. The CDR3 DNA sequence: TGTGCCAGCAGCTTGGACGGAATACTAGCGGGACCTTCAGATACGCAGTATTTT.

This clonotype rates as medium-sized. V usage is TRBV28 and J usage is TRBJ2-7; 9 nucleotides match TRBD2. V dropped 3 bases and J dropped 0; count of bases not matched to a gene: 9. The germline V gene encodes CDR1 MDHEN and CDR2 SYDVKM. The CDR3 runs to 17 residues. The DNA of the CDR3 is TGTGCCAGCAGTTTGGTACCTAGCGGGGATCCCTCCTACGAGCAGTACTTC. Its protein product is CASSLVPSGDPSYEQYF.

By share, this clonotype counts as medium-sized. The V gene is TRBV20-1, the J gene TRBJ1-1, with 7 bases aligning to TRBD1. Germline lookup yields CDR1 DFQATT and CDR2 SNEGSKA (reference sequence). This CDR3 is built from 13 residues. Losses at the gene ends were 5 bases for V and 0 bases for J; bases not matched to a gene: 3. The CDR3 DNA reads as TGCAGTGCTCCGACAGGGATGAACACTGAAGCTTTCTTT. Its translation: CSAPTGMNTEAFF.

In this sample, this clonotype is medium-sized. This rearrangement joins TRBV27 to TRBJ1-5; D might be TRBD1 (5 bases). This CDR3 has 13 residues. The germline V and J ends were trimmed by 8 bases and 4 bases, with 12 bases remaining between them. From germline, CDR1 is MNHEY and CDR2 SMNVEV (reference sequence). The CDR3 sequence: CASGSGFNQPQHF. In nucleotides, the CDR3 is TGTGCCAGCGGATCAGGGTTTAATCAGCCCCAGCATTTT.

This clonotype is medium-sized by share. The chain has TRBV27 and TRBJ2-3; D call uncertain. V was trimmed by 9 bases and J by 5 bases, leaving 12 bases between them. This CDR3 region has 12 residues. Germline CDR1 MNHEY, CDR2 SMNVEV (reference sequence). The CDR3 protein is CASSSWRDTQYF. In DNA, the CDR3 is TGTGCCAGTAGCTCTTGGAGAGATACGCAGTATTTT.

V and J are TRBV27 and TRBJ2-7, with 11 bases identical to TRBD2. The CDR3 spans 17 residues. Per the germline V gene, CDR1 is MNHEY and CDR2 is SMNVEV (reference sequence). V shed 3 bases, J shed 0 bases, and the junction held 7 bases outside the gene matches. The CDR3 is CASSFLCTSGSSYEQYF. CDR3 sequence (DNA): TGTGCCAGCAGTTTCCTTTGTACTAGCGGGAGCTCCTACGAGCAGTACTTC.

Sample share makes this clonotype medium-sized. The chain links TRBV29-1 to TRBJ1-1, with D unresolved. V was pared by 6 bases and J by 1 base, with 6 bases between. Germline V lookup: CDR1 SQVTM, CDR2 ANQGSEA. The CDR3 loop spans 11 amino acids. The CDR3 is CSVLQNTEAFF. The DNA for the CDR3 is TGCAGCGTCCTACAGAACACTGAAGCTTTCTTT.

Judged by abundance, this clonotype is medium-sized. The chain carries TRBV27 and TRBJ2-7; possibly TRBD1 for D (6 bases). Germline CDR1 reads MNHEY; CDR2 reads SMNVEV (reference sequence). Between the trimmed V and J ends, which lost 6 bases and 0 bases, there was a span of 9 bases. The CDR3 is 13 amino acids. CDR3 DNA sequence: TGTGCCAGCAGAGGGGACACCTCCTACGAGCAGTACTTC. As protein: CASRGDTSYEQYF.

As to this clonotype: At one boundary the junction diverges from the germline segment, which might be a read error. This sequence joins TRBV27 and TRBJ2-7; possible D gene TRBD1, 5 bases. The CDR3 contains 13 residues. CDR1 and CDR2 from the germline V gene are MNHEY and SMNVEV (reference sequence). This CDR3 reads CACREEDSYEQYF. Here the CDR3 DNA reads TGCGCCTGCAGGGAAGAGGACTCCTACGAGCAGTACTTC.

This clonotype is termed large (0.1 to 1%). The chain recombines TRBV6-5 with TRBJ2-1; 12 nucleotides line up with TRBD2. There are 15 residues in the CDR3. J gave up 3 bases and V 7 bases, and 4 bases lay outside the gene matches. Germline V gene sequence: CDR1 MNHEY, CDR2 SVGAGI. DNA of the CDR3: TGTGCCAGCACCGAACTAGCGGGAGGCTACAATGAGCAGTTCTTC. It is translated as CASTELAGGYNEQFF.

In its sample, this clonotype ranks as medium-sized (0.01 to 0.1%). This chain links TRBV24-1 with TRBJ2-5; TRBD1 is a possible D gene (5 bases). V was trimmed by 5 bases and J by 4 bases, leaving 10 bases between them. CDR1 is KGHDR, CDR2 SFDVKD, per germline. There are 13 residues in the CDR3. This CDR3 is CATSGQGGETQYF. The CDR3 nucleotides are TGTGCCACCAGTGGGCAGGGTGGAGAGACCCAGTACTTC.

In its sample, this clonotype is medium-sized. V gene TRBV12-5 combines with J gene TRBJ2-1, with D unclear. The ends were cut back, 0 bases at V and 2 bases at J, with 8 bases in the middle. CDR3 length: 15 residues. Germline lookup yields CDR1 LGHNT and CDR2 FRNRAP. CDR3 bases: TGTGCTAGTGGTTTGGTACGAGAGACCTACAATGAGCAGTTCTTC. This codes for CASGLVRETYNEQFF.

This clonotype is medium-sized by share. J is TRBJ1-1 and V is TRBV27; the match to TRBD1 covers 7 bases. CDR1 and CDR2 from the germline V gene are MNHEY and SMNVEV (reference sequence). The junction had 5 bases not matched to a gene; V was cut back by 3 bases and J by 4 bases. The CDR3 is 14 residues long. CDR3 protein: CASSLTRQGTEAFF. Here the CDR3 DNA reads TGTGCCAGCAGTTTGACCCGACAGGGCACTGAAGCTTTCTTT.

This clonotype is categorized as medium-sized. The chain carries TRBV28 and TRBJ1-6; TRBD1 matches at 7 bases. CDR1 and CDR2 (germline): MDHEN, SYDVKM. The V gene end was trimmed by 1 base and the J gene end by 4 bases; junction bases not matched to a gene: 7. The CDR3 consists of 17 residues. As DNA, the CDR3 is TGTGCCAGCAGTTTATCCTCAGAACAGGGGTATAATTCACCCCTCCACTTT. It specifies CASSLSSEQGYNSPLHF.